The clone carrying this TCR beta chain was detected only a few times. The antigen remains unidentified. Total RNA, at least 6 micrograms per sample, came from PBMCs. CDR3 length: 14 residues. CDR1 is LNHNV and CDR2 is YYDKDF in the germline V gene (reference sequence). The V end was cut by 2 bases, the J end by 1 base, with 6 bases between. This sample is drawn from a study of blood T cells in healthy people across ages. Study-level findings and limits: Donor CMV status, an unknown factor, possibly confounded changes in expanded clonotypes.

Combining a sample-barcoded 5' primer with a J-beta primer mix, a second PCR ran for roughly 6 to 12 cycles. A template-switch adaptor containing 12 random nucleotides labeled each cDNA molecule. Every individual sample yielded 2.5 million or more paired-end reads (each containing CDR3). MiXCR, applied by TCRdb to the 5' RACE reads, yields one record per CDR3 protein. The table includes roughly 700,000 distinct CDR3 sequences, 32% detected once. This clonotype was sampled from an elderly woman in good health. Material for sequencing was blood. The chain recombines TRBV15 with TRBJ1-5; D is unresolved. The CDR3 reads CATSRLTSNQPQHF. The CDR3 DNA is TGTGCCACCAGCAGATTGACGAGCAATCAGCCCCAGCATTTT.